Described below is a single T cell receptor (beta chain) sequence and its context. Antigen unknown. This entry is derived from a study of T cell responses to AZD1222 COVID-19 vaccine. Study background: Second doses that came at about 4 or about 12 weeks were put together. Study observations and caveats: Only a handful of AZD1222 recipients tested seropositive at baseline.

The CDR3 totals 14 residues. Germline V CDR1 and CDR2: SNHLY, FYNNEI. Trimming removed 6 bases at V and 3 bases at J, with 11 bases between. Libraries were prepared by immunoSEQ multiplex PCR; TCRdb keeps only in-frame clonotypes and omits some of them. The profile covers around 120,000 clones, with about 90% appearing a single time and roughly a tenth taken by the ten largest. This receptor was obtained from an adult in good health. The chain uses TRBV2 and TRBJ1-4; D uncertain. Sequenced here: peripheral blood, sampled on day 0 of AZD1222 vaccination. CDR3 DNA: TGTGCCAGCAGAGACGTTGCAGCTAATGAAAAACTGTTTTTT. Protein: CASRDVAANEKLFF.